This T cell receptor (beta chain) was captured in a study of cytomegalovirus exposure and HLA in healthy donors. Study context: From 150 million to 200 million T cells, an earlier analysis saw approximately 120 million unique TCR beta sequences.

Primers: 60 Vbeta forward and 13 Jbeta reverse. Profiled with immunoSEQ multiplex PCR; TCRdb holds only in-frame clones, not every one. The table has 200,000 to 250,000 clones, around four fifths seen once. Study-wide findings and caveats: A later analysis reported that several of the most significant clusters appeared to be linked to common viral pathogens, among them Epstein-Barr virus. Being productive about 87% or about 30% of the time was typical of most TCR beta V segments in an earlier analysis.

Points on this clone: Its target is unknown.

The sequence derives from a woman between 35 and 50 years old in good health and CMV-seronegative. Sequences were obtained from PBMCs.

CDR3 nucleotides: TGCGCCAGCAGCCCAGGGGACAGGGGGTTGGCCGGGGAGCTGTTTTTT. Its translation is CASSPGDRGLAGELFF. The rearrangement uses TRBV4-3 and TRBJ2-2; 11 nucleotides line up with TRBD1. V dropped 4 bases and J dropped 6; count of bases not matched to a gene: 7. CDR1 is LGHNA, CDR2 YSLEER, per germline. The CDR3 runs 16 residues.